Shown below are 14 T cell receptor beta chains from a single sample sequenced in a study of human T cells and chemical hapten exposure. As to time point: patch test 3, about 24 weeks after DPC sensitization. Treatment given: therapeutic diphenylcyclopropenone sensitization with weekly scalp DPC. MiXCR, run by TCRdb on the RACE reads, gives a single entry per CDR3 protein. The sample comprises 80,000 to 100,000 distinct CDR3 sequences, around a quarter of which are singletons, and under 13% rests with the top ten. Sequenced here: whole blood, sampled in connection with sensitization to the hapten diphenylcyclopropenone (DPC). These receptors came from a man between 40 and 49 years old with alopecia areata. Some clones in this sample may be carry-over from other donors' samples.

In this sample, this clonotype turned up a few times. V and J are TRBV6-1 and TRBJ1-5; the D is unclear. The CDR3 sequence is 12 residues long. CDR1 is MNHNS, CDR2 SASEGT, per germline. V lost 0 bases and J lost 10, with 7 bases in between. CDR3 in amino acids: CASSEAQRPQHF. CDR3 nucleotide sequence: TGTGCCAGCAGTGAAGCGCAGCGTCCCCAGCATTTT.

The gene calls are TRBV7-7 and TRBJ2-5; D perhaps matches TRBD1 (6 bases). The germline V and J ends were trimmed by 5 bases and 4 bases, with 11 bases remaining between them. The CDR3 totals 13 residues. CDR1 and CDR2 from the germline V gene are SSHAT and FNYEAQ (reference sequence). In nucleotides, the CDR3 is TGTGCCAGCAGCCTACAGGGTCGAGAGACCCAGTACTTC. Translation: CASSLQGRETQYF.

CDR3 in amino acids: CASSLAPASGYEQYF. CDR3 in DNA: TGTGCCAGCAGCTTAGCTCCCGCCTCGGGCTACGAGCAGTACTTC. The rearrangement uses TRBV7-9 and TRBJ2-7; no definite D call. V was shortened by 0 bases and J by 3 bases, with 12 bases between the two germline ends. The CDR3 has 15 amino acids. Germline V CDR1 and CDR2: SEHNR, FQNEAQ (reference sequence).

J is TRBJ2-2 and V is TRBV12-2; no check of the table's D call, TRBD2, against the DNA was made. TRBV12-2 is classified as a pseudogene. The CDR3 extends over 21 amino acids. The CDR3 is CAKSPDRTEWREGPNTGELFF. As DNA, the CDR3 is TGTGCAAAGAGTCCCGATAGAACGGAATGGCGGGAGGGCCCGAACACCGGGGAGCTGTTTTTT.

This clonotype showed up just a few times. The J gene is TRBJ2-7, the V gene TRBV7-9, with no clear D. In germline, CDR1 is SEHNR, CDR2 FQNEAQ (reference sequence). The V end was cut by 5 bases, the J end by 7 bases, with 18 bases between. The CDR3 consists of 14 residues. CDR3 in DNA: TGTGCCAGCAGCGTTGGGTCTACAACCCAGGAGCAGTACTTC. This translates into CASSVGSTTQEQYF.

V and J are TRBV20-1 and TRBJ1-6, with 9 bases lining up with TRBD1. This CDR3 is built from 15 residues. Per germline, CDR1 DFQATT and CDR2 SNEGSKA (reference sequence). V lost 4 bases, J lost 7 bases, and 8 bases stayed unmatched. The CDR3 bases are TGCAGTGCTACACGACAGGGGGATGGAAATTCACCCCTCCACTTT. Translated, it gives CSATRQGDGNSPLHF.

The sample holds a few counts of this clonotype. The chain joins TRBV20-1 to TRBJ2-6, with TRBD2 as a possible D gene (5 bases). The CDR3 is 18 amino acids. Germline-derived CDR1 and CDR2 are DFQATT and SNEGSKA (reference sequence). Trimming stripped 4 bases from V and 0 bases from J, with 19 bases between. This CDR3 reads CSATQYRLASSGANVLTF. CDR3 DNA: TGCAGTGCTACCCAATATCGGCTAGCAAGCTCTGGGGCCAACGTCCTGACTTTC.

The chain recombines TRBV24-1 with TRBJ2-2; D unresolved. Germline CDR1 is KGHDR and CDR2 is SFDVKD. Trimming took 7 bases from V and 4 from J, leaving 9 bases between them. This CDR3 region has 13 residues. The chain's CDR3 is CATRHKSTGELFF. CDR3 DNA: TGTGCCACCAGGCACAAGAGCACCGGGGAGCTGTTTTTT.

The chain is built from TRBV3-1 and TRBJ1-6; 8 bases map to TRBD1. Trimming removed 4 bases from V and 9 bases from J; junction bases left unmatched: 5. The V gene's germline CDR1 is LGHDT and CDR2 YNNKEL (reference sequence). The CDR3 is 14 amino acids. The CDR3 DNA is TGTGCCAGCAGCCGACAGGGGAATCGTTCACCCCTCCACTTT. Protein product: CASSRQGNRSPLHF.

The rearrangement uses TRBV2 and TRBJ2-7, with D possibly TRBD2 on 5 matching bases. Trimming cost V 8 bases and J 3 bases, with 11 bases left between them. Germline V gene lookup returns CDR1 SNHLY and CDR2 FYNNEI. The CDR3 contains 12 residues. CDR3 protein: CASLHGNYEQYF. The CDR3 bases are TGTGCCAGCCTTCACGGGAACTACGAGCAGTACTTC.

This clonotype was found a few times. This rearrangement joins TRBV18 to TRBJ2-3; no definite D call. The V gene's germline CDR1 is KGHSH and CDR2 LQKENI. This CDR3 has 12 residues. Trimming cost V 1 base and J 5 bases, with 4 bases left between them. CDR3 region: CASSPLGDTQYF. DNA for the CDR3: TGTGCCAGCTCACCACTCGGAGATACGCAGTATTTT.

The chain carries TRBV6-6 and TRBJ2-4; TRBD2 agrees at 12 bases. After removal of 6 bases from V and 5 bases from J, the junction contained 8 bases not matched to a gene. Germline CDR1 reads MNHNY; CDR2 reads SVGAGI (reference sequence). CDR3 length equals 16 residues. CDR3 sequence (DNA): TGTGCCAGCAGATCTGGACTAGCGGGACTTCAAAACATTCAGTACTTC. This encodes CASRSGLAGLQNIQYF.

The V gene is TRBV5-6, the J gene TRBJ2-7; 9 bases align to TRBD1. CDR1 is SGHDT, CDR2 YYEEEE, per germline. The CDR3 is 15 amino acids. Unmatched junction bases numbered 10, after V lost 4 bases and J lost 5 bases. This CDR3 reads CASSPQGAPIDEQYF. CDR3 nucleotide sequence: TGTGCCAGCAGCCCACAGGGGGCCCCAATCGACGAGCAGTACTTC.

Only one count was recorded for this clonotype. The gene calls are TRBV11-2 and TRBJ1-5, with D tentatively TRBD1 (5 bases). V was clipped by 6 bases and J by 4 bases, with 16 bases between them. The CDR3 is made up of 15 amino acids. The germline V gene encodes CDR1 SGHAT and CDR2 FQNNGV. For the CDR3, the DNA is TGTGCCAGCAGTTTTACCCTGACAGCTAATCAGCCCCAGCATTTT. Encoded protein: CASSFTLTANQPQHF.